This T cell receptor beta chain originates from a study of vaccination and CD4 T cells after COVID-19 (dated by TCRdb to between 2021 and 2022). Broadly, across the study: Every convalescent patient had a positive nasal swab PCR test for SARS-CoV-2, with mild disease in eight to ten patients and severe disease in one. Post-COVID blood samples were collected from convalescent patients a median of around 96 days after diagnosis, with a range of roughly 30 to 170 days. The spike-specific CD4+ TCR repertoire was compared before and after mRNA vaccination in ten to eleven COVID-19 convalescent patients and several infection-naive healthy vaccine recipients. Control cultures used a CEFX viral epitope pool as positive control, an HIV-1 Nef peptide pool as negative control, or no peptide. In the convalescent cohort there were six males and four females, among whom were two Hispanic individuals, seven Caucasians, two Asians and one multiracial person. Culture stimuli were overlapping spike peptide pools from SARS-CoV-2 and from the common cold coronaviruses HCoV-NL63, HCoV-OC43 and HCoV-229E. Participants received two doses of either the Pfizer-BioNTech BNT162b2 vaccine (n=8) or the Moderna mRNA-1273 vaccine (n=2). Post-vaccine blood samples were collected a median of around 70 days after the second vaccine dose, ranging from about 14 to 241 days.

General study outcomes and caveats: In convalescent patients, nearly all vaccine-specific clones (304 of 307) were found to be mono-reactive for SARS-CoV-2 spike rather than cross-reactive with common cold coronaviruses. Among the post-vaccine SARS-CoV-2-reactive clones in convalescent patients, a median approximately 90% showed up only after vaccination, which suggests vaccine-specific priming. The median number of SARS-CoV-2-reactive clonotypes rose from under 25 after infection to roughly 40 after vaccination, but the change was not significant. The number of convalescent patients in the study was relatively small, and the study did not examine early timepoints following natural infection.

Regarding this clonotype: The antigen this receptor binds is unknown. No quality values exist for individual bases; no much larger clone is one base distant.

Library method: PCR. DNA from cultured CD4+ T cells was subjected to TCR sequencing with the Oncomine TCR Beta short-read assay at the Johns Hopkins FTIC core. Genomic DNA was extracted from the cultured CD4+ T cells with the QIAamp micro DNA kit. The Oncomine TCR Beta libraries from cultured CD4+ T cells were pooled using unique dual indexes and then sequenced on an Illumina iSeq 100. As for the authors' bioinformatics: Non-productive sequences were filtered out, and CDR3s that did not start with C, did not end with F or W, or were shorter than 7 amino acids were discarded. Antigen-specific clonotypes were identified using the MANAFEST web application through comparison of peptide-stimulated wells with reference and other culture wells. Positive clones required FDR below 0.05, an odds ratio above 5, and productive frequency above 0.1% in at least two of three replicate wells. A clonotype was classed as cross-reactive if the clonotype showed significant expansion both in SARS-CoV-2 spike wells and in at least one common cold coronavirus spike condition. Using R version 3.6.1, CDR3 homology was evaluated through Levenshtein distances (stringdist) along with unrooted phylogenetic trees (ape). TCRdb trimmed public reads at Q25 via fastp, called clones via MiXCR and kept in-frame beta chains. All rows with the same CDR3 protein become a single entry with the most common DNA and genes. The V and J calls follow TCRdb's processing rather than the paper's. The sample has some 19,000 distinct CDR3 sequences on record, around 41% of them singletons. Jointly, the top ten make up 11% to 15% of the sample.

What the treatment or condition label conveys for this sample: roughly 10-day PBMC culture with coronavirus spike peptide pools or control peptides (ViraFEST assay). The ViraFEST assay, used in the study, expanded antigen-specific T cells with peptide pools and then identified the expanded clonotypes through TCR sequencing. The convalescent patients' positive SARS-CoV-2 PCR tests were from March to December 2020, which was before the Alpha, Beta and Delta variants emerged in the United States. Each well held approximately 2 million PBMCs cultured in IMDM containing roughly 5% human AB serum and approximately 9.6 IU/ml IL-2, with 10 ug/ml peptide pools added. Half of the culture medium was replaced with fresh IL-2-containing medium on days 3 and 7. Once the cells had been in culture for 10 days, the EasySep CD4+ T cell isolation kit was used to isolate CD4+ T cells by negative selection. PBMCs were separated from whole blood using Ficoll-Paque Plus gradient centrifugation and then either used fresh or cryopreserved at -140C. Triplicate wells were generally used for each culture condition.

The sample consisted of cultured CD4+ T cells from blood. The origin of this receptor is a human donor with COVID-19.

The nucleotide sequence is TGCGCCAGCAGCCAAGTTCAGTACAATCAGCCCCAGCATTTT. Its protein is CASSQVQYNQPQHF. This chain joins TRBV4-1 to TRBJ1-5, with the D gene call left open. CDR1 MGHRA and CDR2 YSYEKL are derived from the germline V gene. V lost 1 base and J lost 3 bases; the stretch between them is 7 bases long. The CDR3 holds 14 amino acids from the cysteine to the phenylalanine. Left in the record is the CDR3 DNA by itself, 42 bases read in frame from the first base.